These 10 T cell receptor beta chains were all obtained from the same sample, sequenced in a study of T cells after yellow fever vaccination. TCRdb used MiXCR to reprocess the 5' RACE reads, holding one entry per CDR3 protein. The top ten clones hold about 18% of a sample with approximately 300,000 distinct CDR3 sequences, 6.8% of them seen once. The specimen was PBMCs, collected about 41 days after the first yellow fever vaccination. The receptors originated from a man aged 18 to 30 who received the YFV17D yellow fever vaccine.

This clonotype came up many times. The V gene is TRBV20-1, the J gene TRBJ2-5; D is unresolved. V shed 1 base and J shed 5 bases, with 11 bases lying between them. This CDR3 has 13 residues. Germline CDR1 DFQATT, CDR2 SNEGSKA (reference sequence). In DNA, the CDR3 is TGCAGTGCTAGAGTGGCAGCCCGGGAGACCCAGTACTTC. Translation gives CSARVAARETQYF.

This clonotype was seen more than once but under ten times. This chain uses TRBV20-1 with TRBJ2-6; possibly TRBD1 or TRBD2 for D (5 bases each). Germline lookup yields CDR1 DFQATT and CDR2 SNEGSKA (reference sequence). With 3 bases removed from V and 0 bases from J, the gap between germline ends came to 15 bases. This CDR3 spans 17 amino acids. In DNA form, the CDR3 reads TGCAGTGCTAGGCACAGGTGGGGGTACTCTGGGGCCAACGTCCTGACTTTC. Translated, it gives CSARHRWGYSGANVLTF.

Only a few counts were recorded for this clonotype. The rearrangement joins TRBV5-1 to TRBJ2-3; D is unclear. This CDR3 region has 14 residues. From germline, CDR1 is SGHRS and CDR2 YFSETQ. V shed 4 bases and J shed 6 bases, with 15 bases lying between them. The CDR3 DNA reads as TGCGCCAGCAGCCCTCGACGGCTCGGCGATACGCAGTATTTT. As protein: CASSPRRLGDTQYF.

A few counts support this clonotype. V gene TRBV24-1 combines with J gene TRBJ2-1; 8 bases match TRBD2. V shed 6 bases and J 6 bases; nucleotides not matched to a gene: 3. The CDR3 sequence is 13 residues long. Germline V gene lookup returns CDR1 KGHDR and CDR2 SFDVKD. CDR3 sequence: CATSRAGVNEQFF. The CDR3 DNA sequence: TGTGCCACCAGTCGAGCGGGGGTCAATGAGCAGTTCTTC.

This clonotype turned up a few times. This chain uses TRBV11-2 with TRBJ2-2, with TRBD2 as a possible D gene (7 bases). The CDR3 length is 18 residues. V lost 1 base, J lost 0 bases, and 15 bases lay in between. Germline CDR1 is SGHAT and CDR2 is FQNNGV. Written as DNA, the CDR3 is TGTGCCAGCAGCTTAGTCCTAGGGGGGGCTGCGAACACCGGGGAGCTGTTTTTT. It codes for CASSLVLGGAANTGELFF. Looking up the rest from reference TRBV11-2 and TRBJ2-2 gives the full variable domain: EAGVAQSPRYKIIEKRQSVAFWCNPISGHATLYWYQQILGQGPKLLIQFQNNGVVDDSQLPKDRFSAERLKGVDSTLKIQPAKLEDSAVYLCASSLVLGGAANTGELFFGEGSRLTVL.

A few counts support this clonotype. V gene TRBV6-5 combines with J gene TRBJ2-2; TRBD1 agrees at 7 bases. The CDR3 spans 17 residues. The V gene's germline CDR1 is MNHEY and CDR2 SVGAGI. Trimming cost V 0 bases and J 2 bases; bases outside gene matches: 6. The CDR3 reads CASSYSLIGGNTGELFF. CDR3 DNA sequence: TGTGCCAGCAGTTACTCCCTGATAGGGGGCAACACCGGGGAGCTGTTTTTT.

The chain uses TRBV27 and TRBJ2-2; D possibly corresponds to TRBD2 (5 bases). Trimming stripped 3 bases from V and 5 bases from J, with 10 bases between. The CDR3 extends over 14 amino acids. Germline-derived CDR1 and CDR2 are MNHEY and SMNVEV (reference sequence). CDR3 amino acids: CASSFRRWTGELFF. CDR3 DNA: TGTGCCAGCAGTTTTAGGAGGTGGACCGGGGAGCTGTTTTTT.

This chain uses TRBV20-1 with TRBJ2-3; maybe TRBD2 (7 bases). Trimming took 2 bases from V and 5 from J, leaving 17 bases between them. Germline lookup yields CDR1 DFQATT and CDR2 SNEGSKA (reference sequence). CDR3 length equals 15 residues. The CDR3 region is CSARRGGLVRDTQYF. Written as DNA, the CDR3 is TGCAGTGCTAGAAGGGGGGGCCTGGTTAGAGATACGCAGTATTTT.

The table lists this clonotype with a few counts. The rearrangement links TRBV29-1 to TRBJ2-1, with 14 positions matching TRBD2. The CDR3 has 16 residues. Germline-derived CDR1 and CDR2 are SQVTM and ANQGSEA. CDR3 sequence (DNA): TGCAGTATGACTAGCGGGGGGGCTAGCTCCTACAATGAGCAGTTCTTC. Protein product: CSMTSGGASSYNEQFF.

The rearrangement links TRBV5-1 to TRBJ1-3; TRBD1 might be the D (6 bases). Per the germline V gene, CDR1 is SGHRS and CDR2 is YFSETQ. The length of the CDR3 is 15 residues. V lost 4 bases and J 1 base, leaving 12 bases between the germline ends. In DNA form, the CDR3 reads TGCGCCAGCAGCACCTACACAGGGTCTGGAAACACCATATATTTT. This sequence encodes CASSTYTGSGNTIYF.